The 23 T cell receptor beta chains below were found in one sample sequenced in a study of T cells after yellow fever vaccination. TCRdb redid the calling of the 5' RACE reads with MiXCR, one entry per CDR3 protein. The data show 300,000 or so distinct CDR3 sequences, 8.5% to 10% seen once. Specimen: CD4+ T cells sorted from PBMCs, collected 5 days after the yellow fever booster vaccination. The receptor set was obtained from a young man who received the YFV17D yellow fever vaccine.

The rearrangement joins TRBV5-1 to TRBJ2-3, with TRBD2 matching over 9 bases. V lost 4 bases to trimming and J lost 0 bases; unmatched junction nucleotides: 6. The germline CDR1 and CDR2 sequences are SGHRS and YFSETQ. This CDR3 region has 16 residues. This CDR3 is CASSPDSGGSTDTQYF. CDR3 DNA sequence: TGCGCCAGCAGCCCGGACAGCGGGGGGAGCACAGATACGCAGTATTTT.

This clonotype was recorded many times. The rearrangement uses TRBV4-3 and TRBJ2-5; 9 bases match TRBD1. From germline, CDR1 is LGHNA and CDR2 YSLEER. Trimming took 3 bases from V and 5 from J; bases not matched to a gene: 13. This CDR3 spans 17 amino acids. The CDR3 here is CASSQARGQGTSETQYF. The CDR3 DNA reads as TGCGCCAGCAGCCAGGCCCGGGGACAGGGTACTTCGGAGACCCAGTACTTC.

V usage is TRBV7-2 and J usage is TRBJ2-1, with TRBD2 identical over 7 bases. V was pared by 5 bases and J by 2 bases, with 6 bases of the junction left unmatched. Germline CDR1 and CDR2: SGHTA and FQGNSA. The length of the CDR3 is 15 residues. The CDR3 sequence: CASSLRTSTYNEQFF. CDR3 bases: TGTGCCAGCAGCCTACGGACTAGTACCTACAATGAGCAGTTCTTC.

At least ten counts were recorded for this clonotype. The chain employs TRBV12-3 or TRBV12-4 and TRBJ2-5; 7 positions agree with TRBD2. Losses at the gene ends were 6 bases for V and 4 bases for J; bases not matched to a gene: 14. The CDR3 covers 16 residues. CDR3 nucleotide sequence: TGTGCCAGCAGCCACCCTGCGGGGGTTCTCGGAGAGACCCAGTACTTC. This codes for CASSHPAGVLGETQYF.

This clonotype was seen many times. The chain has TRBV6-1 and TRBJ2-7; weak D call: TRBD2 (5 bases). This CDR3 comprises 15 residues. Trimming left V 6 bases short and J 1 base short, with 16 bases between. Germline V gives CDR1 MNHNS, CDR2 SASEGT. The CDR3 protein is CASRERGSQSYEQYV. CDR3 nucleotides: TGTGCCAGCAGGGAAAGAGGGAGTCAATCCTACGAGCAGTACGTC.

This clonotype was picked up many times. The CDR3: CASSLEAGPNEKLFF. CDR3 in DNA: TGTGCCAGCAGCTTAGAGGCAGGGCCGAATGAAAAACTGTTTTTT. The V call is TRBV7-2, the J call TRBJ1-4, with a tentative D call TRBD1 (5 bases). Trimming took off 1 base at V and 5 bases at J, with 11 bases between the two ends. Germline CDR1 reads SGHTA; CDR2 reads FQGNSA. The length of the CDR3 is 15 residues.

The chain combines TRBV20-1 with TRBJ1-3; 8 nucleotides line up with TRBD1. J was trimmed by 3 bases and V by 0 bases; bases with no gene match: 7. Germline V gene data show CDR1 as DFQATT and CDR2 as SNEGSKA (reference sequence). CDR3 length equals 16 residues. The DNA for the CDR3 is TGCAGTGCTAGAGATAAAGGCAGGGGGCATGGAAACACCATATATTTT. This sequence encodes CSARDKGRGHGNTIYF.

V is TRBV20-1 and J is TRBJ2-3, with 9 bases matching TRBD2. This CDR3 spans 14 amino acids. J gave up 1 base and V 6 bases, and 5 bases lay outside the gene matches. Germline CDR1 is DFQATT and CDR2 is SNEGSKA (reference sequence). The CDR3 nucleotides are TGCAGTGCAGGCCCTAGCGGGGGCACAGATACGCAGTATTTT. Its protein is CSAGPSGGTDTQYF.

The rearrangement links TRBV5-1 to TRBJ1-2, with a tentative D call TRBD1 (5 bases). CDR1 and CDR2 from the germline V gene are SGHRS and YFSETQ. The CDR3 loop spans 12 amino acids. Trimming took 0 bases from V and 8 from J, leaving 8 bases between them. The CDR3 is CASSLAGTGYTF. The CDR3 nucleotides read TGCGCCAGCAGCTTGGCCGGGACGGGCTACACCTTC. Filled out from reference TRBV5-1 and TRBJ1-2, the complete variable domain reads KAGVTQTPRYLIKTRGQQVTLSCSPISGHRSVSWYQQTPGQGLQFLFEYFSETQRNKGNFPGRFSGRQFSNSRSEMNVSTLELGDSALYLCASSLAGTGYTFGSGTRLTVV.

This clonotype has more than one count but fewer than ten. The rearrangement uses TRBV5-1 and TRBJ2-7; TRBD2 aligns across 9 bases. Germline CDR1 and CDR2: SGHRS and YFSETQ. J lost 7 bases, V lost 0 bases, and 5 bases had no gene match. The CDR3 runs 14 residues. The CDR3 loop is CASSLGPSGREQYF. As DNA, the CDR3 is TGCGCCAGCAGCTTGGGACCCAGCGGGAGGGAGCAGTACTTC.

This clonotype came up a few times. The rearrangement joins TRBV7-2 to TRBJ1-1; weak D call: TRBD1 (6 bases). V was cut by 1 base and J by 4 bases, with 7 bases left in between. From germline, CDR1 is SGHTA and CDR2 FQGNSA. The CDR3 loop spans 13 amino acids. The CDR3 reads CASSLGGLTEAFF. For the CDR3, the DNA is TGTGCCAGCAGCTTAGGGGGGCTCACTGAAGCTTTCTTT.

This clonotype was seen a few times. The rearrangement uses TRBV12-3 or TRBV12-4 and TRBJ2-3; TRBD2 agrees at 11 bases. The CDR3 totals 15 residues. V gave up 6 bases and J gave up 5 bases; unmatched junction bases: 7. CDR3 amino acids: CASSELAGGRDTQYF. CDR3 bases: TGTGCCAGCAGCGAATTAGCGGGGGGGCGAGATACGCAGTATTTT.

This clonotype occurred many times. The chain joins TRBV20-1 to TRBJ1-4, with D hard to call. This CDR3 has 14 amino acids. Per germline, CDR1 DFQATT and CDR2 SNEGSKA (reference sequence). V was pared by 5 bases and J by 0 bases, with 10 bases between. The CDR3 DNA sequence: TGCAGTGCTGAAGCTTGGGCAACTAATGAAAAACTGTTTTTT. Translation gives CSAEAWATNEKLFF.

This clonotype was picked up a small number of times. Written as DNA, the CDR3 is TGTGCCAGCGGTCGTGGGGGGTTTGTTTACAATGAGCAGTTCTTC. This sequence encodes CASGRGGFVYNEQFF. The chain is built from TRBV27 and TRBJ2-1; D may be TRBD2 (6 bases). Per the germline V gene, CDR1 is MNHEY and CDR2 is SMNVEV (reference sequence). Trimming stripped 8 bases from V and 4 bases from J, with 18 bases between. The CDR3 extends over 15 amino acids.

This chain connects TRBV19 to TRBJ1-1; D call uncertain. Trimming took 1 base from V and 3 from J, leaving 9 bases between them. The germline V gene has CDR1 LNHDA and CDR2 SQIVND (reference sequence). CDR3 size: 14 residues. The CDR3 here is CASSIVPGYTEAFF. CDR3 coding DNA: TGTGCCAGTAGTATAGTTCCGGGCTACACTGAAGCTTTCTTT.

This clonotype was detected only a few times. This chain uses TRBV9 with TRBJ2-3; perhaps TRBD2 as D (5 bases). Trimming stripped 4 bases from V and 5 bases from J, with 14 bases between. In germline, CDR1 is SGDLS, CDR2 YYNGEE. The CDR3 extends over 14 amino acids. This CDR3 is CASSSRTGQDTQYF. CDR3 DNA: TGTGCCAGCAGCTCCCGGACTGGGCAAGATACGCAGTATTTT. Full variable domain (remainder filled in from reference TRBV9 and TRBJ2-3): DSGVTQTPKHLITATGQRVTLRCSPRSGDLSVYWYQQSLDQGLQFLIQYYNGEERAKGNILERFSAQQFPDLHSELNLSSLELGDSALYFCASSSRTGQDTQYFGPGTRLTVL.

The chain links TRBV12-3 or TRBV12-4 to TRBJ2-5; D remains unclear. This CDR3 region has 12 residues. The V gene lost 7 bases and the J gene lost 2 bases, with 8 bases spanning the gap. The CDR3 DNA reads TGTGCCAGCAAAAGGGAACAAGAGACCCAGTACTTC. Its translation is CASKREQETQYF.

A few counts support this clonotype. V gene TRBV7-9 combines with J gene TRBJ1-1; D is possibly TRBD1 (5 bases). Germline V gene sequence: CDR1 SEHNR, CDR2 FQNEAQ (reference sequence). The CDR3 runs 14 residues. V lost 1 base and J 3 bases, leaving 9 bases between the germline ends. This CDR3 reads CASSLGQPYTEAFF. The CDR3 bases are TGTGCCAGCAGCTTAGGACAGCCATACACTGAAGCTTTCTTT.

This clonotype was detected only a few times. The chain carries TRBV7-2 and TRBJ2-6; D is undetermined. The CDR3 covers 17 residues. V lost 7 bases and J lost 0, with 16 bases in between. Per the germline V gene, CDR1 is SGHTA and CDR2 is FQGNSA. This chain's CDR3 is CASNPSGRSSGANVLTF. CDR3 in DNA: TGTGCCAGCAACCCCTCCGGGCGGAGCTCTGGGGCCAACGTCCTGACTTTC.

This clonotype was counted ten times or more. The chain recombines TRBV5-1 with TRBJ2-7; 8 bases line up with TRBD1. The CDR3 length is 15 residues. Germline CDR1 is SGHRS and CDR2 is YFSETQ. The V segment lost 4 bases and the J segment 5 bases; nucleotides outside the gene matches: 11. The CDR3 spells CASSRGTGPRDEQYF. Here the CDR3 DNA reads TGCGCCAGCAGCCGAGGGACAGGTCCTCGGGACGAGCAGTACTTC.

This clonotype has a handful of counts. This chain uses TRBV4-3 with TRBJ2-5; a possible D gene is TRBD1 (6 bases). Trimming shortened V by 0 bases and J by 5 bases, and 16 bases separated the two germline ends. The CDR3 totals 16 residues. Per germline, CDR1 LGHNA and CDR2 YSLEER. The CDR3 DNA is TGCGCCAGCAGCCAAGACTTCGGTACAGGGTGGGAGACCCAGTACTTC. This sequence encodes CASSQDFGTGWETQYF.

This rearrangement joins TRBV7-2 to TRBJ2-4; maybe TRBD2 (5 bases). CDR3 length equals 12 residues. V lost 5 bases, J lost 5 bases, and 7 bases lay in between. Germline V gene sequence: CDR1 SGHTA, CDR2 FQGNSA. Here the CDR3 DNA reads TGTGCCAGCAGCCGGGGAGAAAACATTCAGTACTTC. This codes for CASSRGENIQYF.

This clonotype was detected only a few times. The V gene is TRBV5-8, the J gene TRBJ1-2; 8 nucleotides match TRBD1. The CDR3 is made up of 15 amino acids. CDR1 and CDR2 from the germline V gene are SGHTS and YDEGEE. V shed 4 bases, J shed 8 bases, and the junction held 13 bases outside the gene matches. The CDR3 spells CASSLAGTGIWGYTF. As DNA, the CDR3 is TGTGCCAGCAGCCTAGCCGGGACAGGCATATGGGGCTACACCTTC.